This TCR beta chain was recovered during a study of T-cell memory formation after mild COVID-19. General study results and limits: The authors left the SARS-CoV-2 specificity of second-wave clones peaking on day 37 unconfirmed.

Concerning this clonotype itself: Its target is unknown.

Each CDR3 protein is one row after TCRdb ran MiXCR on the 5' RACE reads. This table has 340,000 or so distinct CDR3 sequences, roughly 13% appearing once. The CDR3 is 12 amino acids. Germline lookup yields CDR1 SQVTM and CDR2 ANQGSEA. V was clipped by 0 bases and J by 3 bases, with 5 bases between them. The genes are TRBV29-1 and TRBJ2-5; D might be TRBD2 (5 bases). The receptor's source is a man aged 18 to 30 who had mild COVID-19 (a few samples of this study predate the infection). Cell type and time point are not known. Source material: PBMCs or a T cell subset sorted from them (not recorded which). CDR3 in amino acids: CSVEDSEETQYF. The CDR3, as DNA: TGCAGCGTTGAAGATAGCGAAGAGACCCAGTACTTC.